Sequencing of this T cell receptor (beta chain) was carried out in a study of graft-versus-host responses after intestinal transplantation. As for the study in general: Isolated intestinal, liver-intestinal, or multivisceral transplants had been given to the recipients. General study points: GvH clones detected in recipient marrow included some appearing first in ileum or blood.

This clone appeared once. Its specificity is not known. CDR1 LNHDA and CDR2 SQIVND come from the germline V gene (reference sequence). This CDR3 is 15 amino acids long. V lost 6 bases, J lost 9 bases, and 18 bases lay in between. Only in-frame clones appear in the TCRdb table, and some are missing; sequencing was by immunoSEQ multiplex PCR. The repertoire consists of about 78,000 clones, with about nine tenths occurring once and the leading ten covering about 8%. The sample here was unstimulated CD8+ T cells sorted from spleen or lymph node cells, taken before transplant. The sequence came from a human donor who was the organ donor for an intestinal transplant. The rearrangement joins TRBV19 to TRBJ1-6, with D hard to call. CDR3 sequence: CASSPSQTGGSPLHF. Here the CDR3 DNA reads TGTGCCAGTAGCCCCTCACAGACTGGAGGTTCACCCCTCCACTTT.